The 10 T cell receptor beta chains in this list originate from one sample, sequenced in a study of long-term antiretroviral therapy in people with HIV. Survey-level resolution applied to immunoSEQ assay v3.0. Method: immunoSEQ multiplex PCR; TCRdb's copy keeps in-frame clones and lacks some. The sample shows just under 30,000 clones, approximately 91% of them seen only once. Sequenced here: unsorted PBMCs, sampled around 5 years before starting antiretroviral therapy. These receptors came from a man aged 50-59 years with HIV.

This rearrangement joins TRBV10-3 to TRBJ2-3, with TRBD2 identical over 7 bases. Germline CDR1 is ENHRY and CDR2 is SYGVKD. This CDR3 comprises 13 residues. The ends lost 4 bases at V and 10 bases at J; junction bases unmatched: 8. The CDR3 nucleotides read TGTGCCATCAGTGGGGCGGGAGCGACAGCGCAGTATTTT. It specifies CAISGAGATAQYF.

The chain uses TRBV5-4 and TRBJ2-1; 11 positions agree with TRBD1. The CDR3 spans 14 residues. CDR1 is SGHNT and CDR2 is YYREEE in the germline V gene (reference sequence). J lost 7 bases, V lost 4 bases, and 4 bases had no gene match. The CDR3 here is CASSRGTGGNEQFF. CDR3 sequence (DNA): TGTGCCAGCAGCCGGGGGACAGGGGGGAATGAGCAGTTCTTC.

This clone came up once. The chain recombines TRBV11-2 with TRBJ1-1, with 8 positions matching TRBD1. CDR3 length equals 13 residues. V shed 4 bases, J shed 8 bases, and the junction held 6 bases outside the gene matches. Germline CDR1 and CDR2: SGHAT and FQNNGV. CDR3 DNA sequence: TGTGCCAGCAGCTCGACAGGGGTCGGAGAAGCTTTCTTT. Amino acid sequence: CASSSTGVGEAFF.

In DNA, the CDR3 is TGTGCCAGCAGTTACTGCCTAGTTATAGACTACGAGCAGTACTTC. This sequence encodes CASSYCLVIDYEQYF. V usage is TRBV6-5 and J usage is TRBJ2-7; D is unclear. CDR3 length equals 15 residues. The V end was cut by 1 base, the J end by 3 bases, with 13 bases between. Per germline, CDR1 MNHEY and CDR2 SVGAGI.

CDR3 sequence reads: CASSGPGTRSYNEQFF. The DNA of the CDR3 is TGTGCCAGCAGTGGCCCCGGGACTAGGTCCTACAATGAGCAGTTCTTC. The chain is built from TRBV6-1 and TRBJ2-1; TRBD2 aligns across 8 bases. The length of the CDR3 is 16 residues. Germline CDR1 MNHNS, CDR2 SASEGT. The ends lost 4 bases at V and 1 base at J; junction bases unmatched: 6.

The J gene is TRBJ1-2, the V gene TRBV19; a possible D gene is TRBD1 (6 bases). The germline gives CDR1 LNHDA, CDR2 SQIVND (reference sequence). Trimming removed 5 bases from V and 4 bases from J, with 14 bases in between. CDR3 length equals 14 residues. The CDR3 nucleotides read TGTGCCAGTAGTTCGGTGCCAGGGGTCTATGGCTACACCTTC. Its translation: CASSSVPGVYGYTF.

The chain carries TRBV15 and TRBJ2-7; tentatively, D is TRBD2 (5 bases). From germline, CDR1 is LNHNV and CDR2 YYDKDF (reference sequence). With 3 bases removed from V and 0 bases from J, the gap between germline ends came to 6 bases. The CDR3 spans 13 residues. In nucleotides, the CDR3 is TGTGCCACCAGCAGCGACTACTCCTACGAGCAGTACTTC. Translation: CATSSDYSYEQYF.

This clone occurred once. The chain uses TRBV7-9 and TRBJ2-1; D tentatively reads TRBD1 or TRBD2 (6 bases each). The CDR3 consists of 17 residues. CDR1 and CDR2 from the germline V gene are SEHNR and FQNEAQ (reference sequence). With 2 bases removed from V and 4 bases from J, the gap between germline ends came to 18 bases. CDR3 DNA sequence: TGTGCCAGCAGCTTAAGATCGGGGGCGCTTACTTACAATGAGCAGTTCTTC. Amino acid sequence: CASSLRSGALTYNEQFF.

CDR3 amino acids: CASSPVVGANVLTF. DNA of the CDR3: TGCGCCAGCAGCCCCGTCGTCGGGGCCAACGTCCTGACTTTC. J is TRBJ2-6 and V is TRBV5-1, with D unclear. Per germline, CDR1 SGHRS and CDR2 YFSETQ. The V and J ends lost 4 bases and 4 bases respectively, with 9 bases between them. The CDR3 is 14 amino acids. Using reference TRBV5-1 and TRBJ2-6 for the parts outside the CDR3, the full variable domain is KAGVTQTPRYLIKTRGQQVTLSCSPISGHRSVSWYQQTPGQGLQFLFEYFSETQRNKGNFPGRFSGRQFSNSRSEMNVSTLELGDSALYLCASSPVVGANVLTFGAGSRLTVL.

The chain recombines TRBV5-5 with TRBJ2-6; no clear D. The V end lost 6 bases, the J end lost 3 bases, and 7 bases lay between the germline ends. From germline, CDR1 is SGHKS and CDR2 YYEKEE (reference sequence). The CDR3 loop spans 13 amino acids. In nucleotides, the CDR3 is TGTGCCAGCACAACATATGGGGCCAACGTCCTGACTTTC. It specifies CASTTYGANVLTF.